The next 32 T cell receptor beta chains were all read from a single sample in a study of cytomegalovirus exposure and HLA in healthy donors. PCR involved 60 Vbeta and 13 Jbeta primers. Measured with immunoSEQ multiplex PCR; TCRdb has only the in-frame clones, and not every one. This sample has 140,000 or so clones, with approximately 80% found just once. The sequenced material came from PBMCs. The receptors derive from a woman in her sixties or seventies in good health and CMV-seropositive.

The rearrangement joins TRBV28 to TRBJ2-5; a possible D gene is TRBD1 (6 bases). This CDR3 has 13 residues. The V end was cut by 4 bases, the J end by 3 bases, with 9 bases between. Germline loops: CDR1 MDHEN, CDR2 SYDVKM. CDR3 nucleotides: TGTGCCAGCAGTTCAGGGGATGAAGAGACCCAGTACTTC. Protein: CASSSGDEETQYF. Filled out from reference TRBV28 and TRBJ2-5, the complete variable domain reads DVKVTQSSRYLVKRTGEKVFLECVQDMDHENMFWYRQDPGLGLRLIYFSYDVKMKEKGDIPEGYSVSREKKERFSLILESASTNQTSMYLCASSSGDEETQYFGPGTRLLVL.

J is TRBJ2-2 and V is TRBV28; 12 bases map to TRBD2. Germline V gene data show CDR1 as MDHEN and CDR2 as SYDVKM. V trimming: 6 bases; J trimming: 7 bases; junction bases outside the gene matches: 6. The CDR3 is 15 amino acids. CDR3 loop: CASRSTSGRFGELFF. CDR3 DNA: TGTGCCAGCAGGTCCACTAGCGGGAGGTTCGGGGAGCTGTTTTTT.

V and J are TRBV7-9 and TRBJ2-5, with D maybe TRBD1 (8 bases). The CDR3 has 15 residues. The germline V and J ends were trimmed by 5 bases and 4 bases, with 17 bases remaining between them. Germline lookup yields CDR1 SEHNR and CDR2 FQNEAQ (reference sequence). This chain's CDR3 is CASSAQGGRVETQYF. CDR3 bases: TGTGCCAGCAGCGCACAGGGGGGGCGCGTAGAGACCCAGTACTTC. The whole variable domain, filled in from reference TRBV7-9 and TRBJ2-5, reads DTGVSQNPRHKITKRGQNVTFRCDPISEHNRLYWYRQTLGQGPEFLTYFQNEAQLEKSRLLSDRFSAERPKGSFSTLEIQRTEQGDSAMYLCASSAQGGRVETQYFGPGTRLLVL.

The J gene is TRBJ2-1, the V gene TRBV4-1; TRBD2 aligns across 11 bases. The CDR3 is 16 amino acids. Germline lookup yields CDR1 MGHRA and CDR2 YSYEKL. After removal of 1 base from V and 4 bases from J, the junction contained 3 bases not matched to a gene. CDR3 sequence reads: CASSQVWTSGYNEQFF. Written as DNA, the CDR3 is TGCGCCAGCAGCCAAGTTTGGACTAGCGGGTACAATGAGCAGTTCTTC.

This clone came up once. V is TRBV9 and J is TRBJ2-3; 10 bases fit TRBD2. This CDR3 spans 15 amino acids. The germline V gene has CDR1 SGDLS and CDR2 YYNGEE. The V and J ends lost 3 bases and 1 base, in that order; junction bases with no gene match: 2. In DNA form, the CDR3 reads TGTGCCAGCAGCGCGGGGACTAGCGGCACAGATACGCAGTATTTT. Translation: CASSAGTSGTDTQYF.

This clone was picked up one time. J is TRBJ1-4 and V is TRBV5-1; a weak D match, TRBD1 (6 bases). The CDR3 runs to 15 residues. The germline CDR1 and CDR2 sequences are SGHRS and YFSETQ. Trimming shortened V by 3 bases and J by 3 bases, and 12 bases separated the two germline ends. CDR3 protein: CASSSMGAANEKLFF. In DNA, the CDR3 is TGCGCCAGCAGCTCGATGGGGGCTGCTAATGAAAAACTGTTTTTT.

The chain has TRBV9 and TRBJ2-7; D is possibly TRBD2 (5 bases). This CDR3 has 13 residues. Germline V lookup: CDR1 SGDLS, CDR2 YYNGEE. Trimming removed 0 bases at V and 6 bases at J, with 10 bases between. The CDR3 DNA reads TGTGCCAGCAGCGTAGACTTGCGGGCCGAGCAGTACTTC. It encodes CASSVDLRAEQYF. The complete variable domain, with remaining parts taken from reference TRBV9 and TRBJ2-7, reads DSGVTQTPKHLITATGQRVTLRCSPRSGDLSVYWYQQSLDQGLQFLIQYYNGEERAKGNILERFSAQQFPDLHSELNLSSLELGDSALYFCASSVDLRAEQYFGPGTRLTVT.

This sequence joins TRBV7-9 and TRBJ2-1; no clear D gene. CDR3 size: 14 residues. The germline gives CDR1 SEHNR, CDR2 FQNEAQ (reference sequence). V was clipped by 4 bases and J by 5 bases, with 12 bases between them. CDR3: CASSYQNLNNEQFF. The CDR3 nucleotides are TGTGCCAGCAGCTACCAAAATCTAAACAATGAGCAGTTCTTC.

The genes are TRBV5-1 and TRBJ2-7; 8 bases fit TRBD1. The CDR3 totals 17 residues. Losses at the gene ends were 1 base for V and 2 bases for J; bases not matched to a gene: 11. Germline loops: CDR1 SGHRS, CDR2 YFSETQ. The CDR3 protein is CASSLSQSGQDPYEQYF. CDR3 bases: TGCGCCAGCAGCTTGAGTCAGTCGGGACAGGACCCCTACGAGCAGTACTTC.

V and J are TRBV25-1 and TRBJ2-1, with 13 bases matching TRBD2. The CDR3 runs 17 residues. Looked up from germline, CDR1 is MGHDK and CDR2 is SYGVNS. J gave up 1 base and V 7 bases, and 7 bases lay outside the gene matches. CDR3 DNA sequence: TGTGCCAGCAAAAGGACTAGCGGGAGCTCGTCCTACAATGAGCAGTTCTTC. Its protein product is CASKRTSGSSSYNEQFF.

This chain links TRBV4-1 with TRBJ1-4, with TRBD1 matching 8 bases. This CDR3 spans 15 amino acids. Germline lookup yields CDR1 MGHRA and CDR2 YSYEKL. V trimming: 6 bases; J trimming: 3 bases; junction bases outside the gene matches: 6. The CDR3 region is CASSRLQGANEKLFF. For the CDR3, the DNA is TGCGCCAGCAGTCGACTACAGGGGGCTAATGAAAAACTGTTTTTT.

V gene TRBV6-5 combines with J gene TRBJ2-5; maybe TRBD1 (6 bases). Trimming shortened V by 2 bases and J by 1 base, and 14 bases separated the two germline ends. The CDR3 is 16 amino acids. The germline V gene has CDR1 MNHEY and CDR2 SVGAGI. This chain's CDR3 is CASSYPGQLLQETQYF. CDR3 coding DNA: TGTGCCAGCAGTTACCCGGGACAATTACTCCAAGAGACCCAGTACTTC.

The chain joins TRBV15 to TRBJ2-7; weak D call: TRBD1 (5 bases). Trimming pared 1 base from V and 3 bases from J, leaving 10 bases between. Germline CDR1 LNHNV, CDR2 YYDKDF (reference sequence). The CDR3 is 14 amino acids. For the CDR3, the DNA is TGTGCCACCAGCAGAGGCAGGGTGGGCTACGAGCAGTACTTC. It codes for CATSRGRVGYEQYF.

In its sample, this clone was seen a few times. This chain joins TRBV29-1 and TRBJ2-3, with 8 bases fitting TRBD2. Trimming at V came to 3 bases and at J to 3 bases, leaving 11 bases not matched to a gene. Germline CDR1 is SQVTM and CDR2 is ANQGSEA. The CDR3 runs 16 residues. This CDR3 reads CSVDGIDSGITDTQYF. In nucleotides, the CDR3 is TGCAGCGTTGATGGAATCGATAGCGGGATAACAGATACGCAGTATTTT.

The chain uses TRBV15 and TRBJ2-1; D may be TRBD1 (6 bases). This CDR3 comprises 14 residues. Germline loops: CDR1 LNHNV, CDR2 YYDKDF (reference sequence). The germline V and J ends were trimmed by 4 bases and 5 bases, with 12 bases remaining between them. CDR3 residues: CATSTQGIDNEQFF. Here the CDR3 DNA reads TGTGCCACCAGCACCCAGGGGATAGACAATGAGCAGTTCTTC.

V gene TRBV15 combines with J gene TRBJ1-2; 7 nucleotides align to TRBD1. J gave up 7 bases and V 0 bases, and 5 bases lay outside the gene matches. This CDR3 region has 14 residues. CDR1 and CDR2 (germline): LNHNV, YYDKDF (reference sequence). CDR3 in DNA: TGTGCCACCAGCAGAGACAGGGGGGCCCCTGGCTACACCTTC. Translating it yields CATSRDRGAPGYTF.

The chain is built from TRBV5-6 and TRBJ1-5; maybe TRBD1 (6 bases). The CDR3 sequence is 14 residues long. Germline loops: CDR1 SGHDT, CDR2 YYEEEE. V was trimmed by 2 bases and J by 3 bases, leaving 9 bases between them. CDR3 DNA sequence: TGTGCCAGCAGCTTCGGACAGATCAATCAGCCCCAGCATTTT. Amino acids: CASSFGQINQPQHF.

J is TRBJ1-1 and V is TRBV29-1; 8 nucleotides align to TRBD1. V shed 4 bases, J shed 5 bases, and the junction held 6 bases outside the gene matches. From germline, CDR1 is SQVTM and CDR2 ANQGSEA. The CDR3 loop spans 13 amino acids. The CDR3 nucleotides read TGCAGCGTTGCTGGGACAGGAAGGACTGAAGCTTTCTTT. Its protein product is CSVAGTGRTEAFF.

The gene calls are TRBV11-2 and TRBJ1-5; D remains ambiguous. This CDR3 contains 12 residues. Per germline, CDR1 SGHAT and CDR2 FQNNGV. The V end was cut by 1 base, the J end by 6 bases, with 4 bases between. CDR3 sequence reads: CASSLVGQPQHF. The CDR3 coding sequence is TGTGCCAGCAGCTTAGTCGGTCAGCCCCAGCATTTT.

This sequence joins TRBV4-3 and TRBJ1-2, with a weak D call TRBD1 (5 bases). V dropped 0 bases and J dropped 4 bases, with 12 bases sitting between them. From germline, CDR1 is LGHNA and CDR2 YSLEER. The CDR3 has 15 residues. The CDR3 DNA is TGCGCCAGCAGCCAAGATCAGGGCAGCATCTATGGCTACACCTTC. Translating it yields CASSQDQGSIYGYTF.

The rearrangement uses TRBV5-1 and TRBJ2-5; a weak D match, TRBD1 (5 bases). The CDR3 spans 13 residues. Germline V gives CDR1 SGHRS, CDR2 YFSETQ. V was pared by 7 bases and J by 5 bases, with 15 bases between. The CDR3 DNA sequence: TGCGCCAGCGGGGTGGGGCAGGCGGAGACCCAGTACTTC. Encoded protein: CASGVGQAETQYF.

The chain has TRBV28 and TRBJ1-2, with 7 bases identical to TRBD1. The CDR3 totals 13 residues. The trim removed 6 bases at V and 8 bases at J, leaving 9 bases unmatched. Per the germline V gene, CDR1 is MDHEN and CDR2 is SYDVKM. The CDR3 sequence is CASRKGGAGGYTF. The CDR3 DNA is TGTGCCAGCAGGAAAGGGGGCGCGGGGGGCTACACCTTC.

This clone appeared a few times. At the DNA level, this CDR3 is encoded by other sequences in the same sample as well. The chain combines TRBV5-4 with TRBJ1-4; TRBD1 aligns across 9 bases. Trimming took 0 bases from V and 5 from J; bases not matched to a gene: 2. From germline, CDR1 is SGHNT and CDR2 YYREEE (reference sequence). The CDR3 loop spans 15 amino acids. The CDR3 DNA reads as TGTGCCAGCAGCTTGGGCGGGACAGGGAATGAAAAACTGTTTTTT. Protein product: CASSLGGTGNEKLFF.

V and J are TRBV7-2 and TRBJ2-7; 9 positions match TRBD1. Germline values: CDR1 SGHTA, CDR2 FQGNSA. The ends lost 6 bases at V and 0 bases at J; junction bases unmatched: 9. The CDR3 contains 16 residues. CDR3 sequence: CASRVTGGSSSYEQYF. In nucleotides, the CDR3 is TGTGCCAGCAGGGTAACAGGGGGCTCTAGCTCCTACGAGCAGTACTTC. The full variable domain, rest sourced from reference TRBV7-2 and TRBJ2-7, is GAGVSQSPSNKVTEKGKDVELRCDPISGHTALYWYRQSLGQGLEFLIYFQGNSAPDKSGLPSDRFSAERTGGSVSTLTIQRTQQEDSAVYLCASRVTGGSSSYEQYFGPGTRLTVT.

This clone has a handful of counts. The chain couples TRBV27 to TRBJ1-5, with D perhaps matching TRBD1 (5 bases). This CDR3 has 16 residues. V shed 4 bases and J shed 5 bases, with 18 bases lying between them. Per the germline V gene, CDR1 is MNHEY and CDR2 is SMNVEV (reference sequence). This CDR3 is CASSSGGVTWDQPQHF. In DNA, the CDR3 is TGTGCCAGCAGTTCGGGGGGGGTGACGTGGGATCAGCCCCAGCATTTT.

The chain links TRBV5-4 to TRBJ2-5; 8 nucleotides line up with TRBD1. The germline V gene has CDR1 SGHNT and CDR2 YYREEE (reference sequence). Losses at the gene ends were 2 bases for V and 3 bases for J; bases not matched to a gene: 3. This CDR3 spans 14 amino acids. The CDR3 loop reads CASSFGDRKETQYF. CDR3 in DNA: TGTGCCAGCAGCTTCGGGGACAGGAAAGAGACCCAGTACTTC.

This clone has just one count. The chain joins TRBV11-3 to TRBJ2-5; 9 bases are a match to TRBD2. The V gene end was trimmed by 4 bases and the J gene end by 3 bases; junction bases not matched to a gene: 12. CDR3 length: 17 amino acids. From germline, CDR1 is SGHNT and CDR2 YENEEA. This CDR3 reads CASSSPYSGRPEETQYF. The CDR3 DNA is TGTGCCAGCAGCTCACCCTATAGCGGGAGACCCGAAGAGACCCAGTACTTC.

This chain links TRBV6-1 with TRBJ1-1, with D maybe TRBD1 (6 bases). With 8 bases removed from V and 4 bases from J, the gap between germline ends came to 20 bases. This CDR3 contains 15 residues. Germline assignment: CDR1 MNHNS and CDR2 SASEGT. CDR3 protein: CASSRLTGISTEAFF. Written as DNA, the CDR3 is TGTGCCAGCTCCCGCCTGACAGGTATCTCCACTGAAGCTTTCTTT.

The chain links TRBV28 to TRBJ1-5, with TRBD1 as a possible D gene (5 bases). Trimming removed 1 base at V and 0 bases at J, with 10 bases between. Looked up from germline, CDR1 is MDHEN and CDR2 is SYDVKM. CDR3 size: 16 residues. The CDR3 sequence: CASSLLSGHSNQPQHF. CDR3 sequence (DNA): TGTGCCAGCAGTTTATTATCAGGGCATAGCAATCAGCCCCAGCATTTT. Supplemented by reference TRBV28 and TRBJ1-5, the full variable domain reads DVKVTQSSRYLVKRTGEKVFLECVQDMDHENMFWYRQDPGLGLRLIYFSYDVKMKEKGDIPEGYSVSREKKERFSLILESASTNQTSMYLCASSLLSGHSNQPQHFGDGTRLSIL.

V usage is TRBV6-4 and J usage is TRBJ2-3, with 9 nucleotides matching TRBD1. The germline V gene has CDR1 MRHNA and CDR2 SNTAGT. The CDR3 is 15 amino acids. After removal of 5 bases from V and 2 bases from J, the junction contained 5 bases not matched to a gene. The CDR3 bases are TGTGCCAGCAGTCGCGGGGACAGGGACACAGATACGCAGTATTTT. Its protein product is CASSRGDRDTDTQYF.

The rearrangement joins TRBV4-1 to TRBJ2-5; the D is unclear. Trimming shortened V by 4 bases and J by 2 bases, and 8 bases separated the two germline ends. There are 13 residues in the CDR3. Per the germline V gene, CDR1 is MGHRA and CDR2 is YSYEKL. The CDR3 is CASSRASQETQYF. DNA of the CDR3: TGCGCCAGCAGCCGAGCCTCGCAAGAGACCCAGTACTTC.

The genes are TRBV30 and TRBJ1-2; the match to TRBD1 covers 7 bases. V dropped 2 bases and J dropped 2; count of bases not matched to a gene: 8. The CDR3 loop spans 15 amino acids. The germline V gene encodes CDR1 GTSNPN and CDR2 SVGIG (reference sequence). As DNA, the CDR3 is TGTGCCTGGAGTAGTCGGACAGGCCTAAACTATGGCTACACCTTC. It encodes CAWSSRTGLNYGYTF.